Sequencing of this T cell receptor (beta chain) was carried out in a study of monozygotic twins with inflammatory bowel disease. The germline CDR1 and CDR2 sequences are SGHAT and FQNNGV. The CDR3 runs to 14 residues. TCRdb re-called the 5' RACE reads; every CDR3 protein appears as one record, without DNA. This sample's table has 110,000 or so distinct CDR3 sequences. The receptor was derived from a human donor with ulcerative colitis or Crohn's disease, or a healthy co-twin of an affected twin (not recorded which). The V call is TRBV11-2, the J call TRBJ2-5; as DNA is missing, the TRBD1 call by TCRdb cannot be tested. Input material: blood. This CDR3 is CASSQAGREGTQYF.